Presented here are 2 T cell receptor beta chains from one specimen sequenced in a study of T cells in Graves' hyperthyroidism and ophthalmopathy. It was RNA transcripts that yielded the amplified TCR beta CDR3 regions. The primer set for the first-round RT-PCR of the TCR CDR3 was HTBI. TCRdb ran MiXCR on the multiplex PCR reads and lists one entry per CDR3 protein. This table holds approximately 620,000 distinct CDR3 sequences, more than 15% found once. Sequences were obtained from blood. The receptors come from a woman aged 40 to 50 with Graves' ophthalmopathy.

This clonotype has a count of ten or more. The chain joins TRBV20-1 to TRBJ2-1, with D perhaps assigned TRBD1 or TRBD2 (6 bases each). This CDR3 is built from 16 residues. V gave up 3 bases and J gave up 7 bases, with 22 bases separating them. Germline V gene sequence: CDR1 DFQATT, CDR2 SNEGSKA (reference sequence). The DNA for the CDR3 is TGCAGTGCTAGTGGGGGTCTCGGAGGGGGTGGGAATGAGCAGTTCTTC. The encoded protein is CSASGGLGGGGNEQFF.

This clonotype was counted a few times. The chain links TRBV5-6 to TRBJ2-5; D gene ambiguous. Trimming shortened V by 7 bases and J by 0 bases, and 10 bases separated the two germline ends. The CDR3 contains 13 residues. Germline lookup yields CDR1 SGHDT and CDR2 YYEEEE. The CDR3 here is CASFQRNQETQYF. Here the CDR3 DNA reads TGTGCCAGCTTTCAGCGCAACCAAGAGACCCAGTACTTC. Full variable domain (remainder filled in from reference TRBV5-6 and TRBJ2-5): DAGVTQSPTHLIKTRGQQVTLRCSPKSGHDTVSWYQQALGQGPQFIFQYYEEEERQRGNFPDRFSGHQFPNYSSELNVNALLLGDSALYLCASFQRNQETQYFGPGTRLLVL.